The 26 T cell receptor beta chains given below trace back to one sample, sequenced in a study of CD8 T cells in ankylosing spondylitis. TCRdb fed the 5' RACE reads into MiXCR, producing one record per CDR3 protein. Among 150,000 to 200,000 distinct CDR3 sequences, approximately 20% were seen once, and the ten largest hold under 9%. Sequencing was done on a sample of blood, either unsorted or a sorted T cell fraction (not recorded which). The source is a male donor with ankylosing spondylitis or in good health (not recorded which).

This clonotype was counted between two and nine times. The V gene is TRBV7-2, the J gene TRBJ1-1; possible D gene TRBD1, 5 bases. Germline CDR1 and CDR2: SGHTA and FQGNSA. CDR3 size: 15 residues. Trimming took 4 bases from V and 0 from J, leaving 12 bases between them. In DNA form, the CDR3 reads TGTGCCAGCAGCTCCATTGGGGGGATGAACACTGAAGCTTTCTTT. Translating gives CASSSIGGMNTEAFF.

This clonotype was seen a few times. V is TRBV29-1 and J is TRBJ2-5, with D tentatively TRBD2 (5 bases). The V and J ends lost 4 bases and 3 bases respectively, with 12 bases between them. Germline V lookup: CDR1 SQVTM, CDR2 ANQGSEA. CDR3 length: 13 residues. The CDR3 DNA sequence: TGCAGCGTTGTGGGCGGAGGAGAAGAGACCCAGTACTTC. Translation gives CSVVGGGEETQYF. The variable domain in full, completed from reference TRBV29-1 and TRBJ2-5, reads SAVISQKPSRDICQRGTSLTIQCQVDSQVTMMFWYRQQPGQSLTLIATANQGSEATYESGFVIDKFPISRPNLTFSTLTVSNMSPEDSSIYLCSVVGGGEETQYFGPGTRLLVL.

This clonotype was seen ten or more times. The rearrangement links TRBV12-3 or TRBV12-4 to TRBJ2-1; 9 positions match TRBD2. The CDR3 is 16 amino acids. V trimming: 6 bases; J trimming: 3 bases; junction bases outside the gene matches: 9. The CDR3 loop is CASSRNAGGSYNEQFF. The CDR3 nucleotides read TGTGCCAGCAGCCGGAATGCGGGAGGGAGCTACAATGAGCAGTTCTTC.

This clonotype appeared a few times. The chain carries TRBV7-8 and TRBJ2-3, with unresolved D. Trimming left V 2 bases short and J 0 bases short, with 9 bases between. The CDR3 is 15 amino acids. From germline, CDR1 is SGHVS and CDR2 FQNEAQ. CDR3 DNA: TGTGCCAGCAGCTTAAGCCGATCTAGCACAGATACGCAGTATTTT. Translating gives CASSLSRSSTDTQYF.

This clonotype was detected only a few times. The genes are TRBV20-1 and TRBJ2-3; TRBD2 matches 10 bases. CDR3 length equals 17 residues. V shed 0 bases, J shed 2 bases, and the junction held 8 bases outside the gene matches. Germline assignment: CDR1 DFQATT and CDR2 SNEGSKA (reference sequence). In DNA, the CDR3 is TGCAGTGCTAGAGATCCCCTAGCGGGAGTGTCCACAGATACGCAGTATTTT. Amino acid sequence: CSARDPLAGVSTDTQYF.

J is TRBJ2-5 and V is TRBV12-2. TRBV12-2 is designated a pseudogene. The CDR3 is 12 residues long. CDR3 sequence (DNA): TGTGCAAGTCGCTTAGGCCACCTTACCCAGTACTTC. Protein: CASRLGHLTQYF.

This clonotype turned up a few times. This chain connects TRBV6-5 to TRBJ2-7; maybe TRBD2 (5 bases). V gave up 0 bases and J gave up 8 bases, with 14 bases separating them. Germline V gene lookup returns CDR1 MNHEY and CDR2 SVGAGI. The CDR3 extends over 14 amino acids. The CDR3 loop reads CASSYSGLSNKQYF. The CDR3 DNA sequence: TGTGCCAGCAGTTACTCCGGACTCTCCAACAAGCAGTACTTC.

This clonotype was counted ten times or more. The CDR3 is CASSQGVTGVETQYF. The CDR3 nucleotides read TGTGCCAGCAGCCAAGGAGTGACAGGGGTTGAGACCCAGTACTTC. The chain is built from TRBV4-2 and TRBJ2-5; 8 bases match TRBD1. The CDR3 is made up of 15 amino acids. Germline trimming cut 1 base from V and 5 bases from J; bases unmatched to any gene: 6. Germline V gives CDR1 LGHNA, CDR2 YNFKEQ.

In its sample, this clonotype was seen many times. V is TRBV29-1 and J is TRBJ1-1; no clear D. Per the germline V gene, CDR1 is SQVTM and CDR2 is ANQGSEA. The CDR3 spans 13 residues. V shed 4 bases and J shed 0 bases, with 9 bases lying between them. The DNA of the CDR3 is TGCAGCGTTGTTCAGCCGATGAACACTGAAGCTTTCTTT. This gives the protein CSVVQPMNTEAFF.

This clonotype was seen ten or more times. V and J are TRBV11-2 and TRBJ2-1; no reliable D call. The ends were cut back, 3 bases at V and 2 bases at J, with 5 bases in the middle. Germline V gene sequence: CDR1 SGHAT, CDR2 FQNNGV. The CDR3 is 13 amino acids. The CDR3 protein is CASSLVTYNEQFF. In DNA, the CDR3 is TGTGCCAGCAGCTTGGTCACCTACAATGAGCAGTTCTTC.

This clonotype was detected ten times or more. This chain joins TRBV20-1 and TRBJ2-1, with 9 bases that match TRBD1. The junction had 9 bases not matched to a gene; V was cut back by 7 bases and J by 8 bases. The V gene's germline CDR1 is DFQATT and CDR2 SNEGSKA (reference sequence). The length of the CDR3 is 13 residues. CDR3 sequence reads: CSVKAQGADEQFF. The CDR3 DNA follows: TGCAGTGTCAAGGCACAGGGGGCCGATGAGCAGTTCTTC.

This sequence joins TRBV7-9 and TRBJ2-7; 7 bases are a match to TRBD1. CDR3 length: 14 residues. Trimming took 4 bases from V and 3 from J; bases not matched to a gene: 6. Germline-derived CDR1 and CDR2 are SEHNR and FQNEAQ (reference sequence). The CDR3 region is CASSSGQLLYEQYF. The CDR3 DNA reads TGTGCCAGCAGCTCGGGACAGCTGCTCTACGAGCAGTACTTC.

The chain links TRBV7-3 to TRBJ2-2; 12 nucleotides line up with TRBD2. Germline CDR1 is SGHTA and CDR2 is FQGTGA. The CDR3 runs to 16 residues. V dropped 3 bases and J dropped 6; count of bases not matched to a gene: 5. The CDR3 region has the DNA TGTGCCAGCAGCTTCCTGACTAGCGGGAGTTCCGGGGAGCTGTTTTTT. Translated, it gives CASSFLTSGSSGELFF.

This clonotype was counted many times. The chain has TRBV20-1 and TRBJ2-1; 8 bases fit TRBD2. The CDR3 has 16 amino acids. The germline V gene has CDR1 DFQATT and CDR2 SNEGSKA (reference sequence). Trimming cost V 0 bases and J 6 bases; bases outside gene matches: 10. The CDR3 DNA follows: TGCAGTGCTAGAGATTTTGTCGGGAGGGCCTCCAATGAGCAGTTCTTC. Protein product: CSARDFVGRASNEQFF.

This clonotype was observed many times. The CDR3 is CASRMGQVIYGYTF. The CDR3 DNA is TGTGCCAGCAGAATGGGACAGGTGATCTATGGCTACACCTTC. The chain employs TRBV28 and TRBJ1-2, with 8 bases lining up with TRBD1. The ends lost 6 bases at V and 4 bases at J; junction bases unmatched: 7. Germline loops: CDR1 MDHEN, CDR2 SYDVKM. There are 14 residues in the CDR3.

This clonotype was counted many times. The V gene is TRBV20-1, the J gene TRBJ2-3; the D gene is possibly TRBD2 (6 bases). The length of the CDR3 is 17 residues. CDR1 DFQATT and CDR2 SNEGSKA come from the germline V gene (reference sequence). Trimming removed 0 bases from V and 6 bases from J, with 22 bases in between. The CDR3 loop is CSARDDLLARIFDTQYF. Here the CDR3 DNA reads TGCAGTGCTAGAGATGATCTCCTAGCGCGGATTTTTGATACGCAGTATTTT.

With regard to this clonotype: This may arise from a read error, as a much more abundant clone is one base away. V and J are TRBV5-4 and TRBJ2-1; D is perhaps TRBD2 (5 bases). The V end lost 4 bases, the J end lost 12 bases, and 17 bases lay between the germline ends. This CDR3 has 13 residues. Germline V gene sequence: CDR1 SGHNT, CDR2 YYREEE (reference sequence). The CDR3 DNA sequence: TGTGCCAGCAGCCAAGCGGAGACGGGTGTGCAGTTCTTC. Protein: CASSQAETGVQFF.

This clonotype turned up a few times. V gene TRBV12-5 combines with J gene TRBJ2-2; 9 bases align to TRBD1. Germline values: CDR1 LGHNT, CDR2 FRNRAP. The CDR3 runs to 15 residues. V shed 1 base, J shed 6 bases, and the junction held 3 bases outside the gene matches. This chain's CDR3 is CASGLAGQGPGELFF. The CDR3 region has the DNA TGTGCTAGTGGTTTGGCGGGACAGGGTCCCGGGGAGCTGTTTTTT.

The chain employs TRBV2 and TRBJ2-1; 9 bases fit TRBD1. The germline CDR1 and CDR2 sequences are SNHLY and FYNNEI. CDR3 length equals 15 residues. The trim removed 5 bases at V and 7 bases at J, leaving 9 bases unmatched. This chain's CDR3 is CASSRPGTGWNEQFF. The CDR3 DNA sequence: TGTGCCAGCAGTCGTCCCGGGACAGGGTGGAATGAGCAGTTCTTC.

The rearrangement joins TRBV12-2 to TRBJ2-1; the table's D gene call, TRBD2, was not cross checked with the DNA. TRBV12-2 is marked as a pseudogene. The CDR3 has 17 amino acids. The CDR3 here is CASRPPSLAGGDNEQFF. The CDR3 DNA is TGTGCAAGTCGCCCTCCCTCACTAGCGGGAGGTGACAATGAGCAGTTCTTC.

This clonotype was observed at least ten times. This chain connects TRBV12-3 or TRBV12-4 to TRBJ2-7, with a tentative D call TRBD1 (5 bases). Deletions cut 7 bases from V and 5 bases from J, with 21 bases between. This CDR3 region has 15 residues. CDR3 protein: CASTHSDSRSNEQYF. DNA for the CDR3: TGTGCCAGCACCCATTCCGACAGCCGTAGCAACGAGCAGTACTTC.

The chain recombines TRBV29-1 with TRBJ2-7; perhaps TRBD1 as D (5 bases). Per germline, CDR1 SQVTM and CDR2 ANQGSEA. The CDR3 contains 13 residues. Trimming cost V 4 bases and J 2 bases, with 12 bases left between them. Here the CDR3 DNA reads TGCAGCGTTGTTCACAGGTATACCTACGAGCAGTACTTC. Its protein is CSVVHRYTYEQYF.

This clonotype came up many times. The chain recombines TRBV28 with TRBJ1-5, with D maybe TRBD1 (6 bases). Germline CDR1 is MDHEN and CDR2 is SYDVKM. V was pared by 8 bases and J by 7 bases, with 15 bases between. CDR3 size: 13 residues. The DNA of the CDR3 is TGTGCCAGCCACAGGGCAGTAAGCCAGCCCCAGCATTTT. Amino acid sequence: CASHRAVSQPQHF. Full variable domain (missing parts from reference TRBV28 and TRBJ1-5): DVKVTQSSRYLVKRTGEKVFLECVQDMDHENMFWYRQDPGLGLRLIYFSYDVKMKEKGDIPEGYSVSREKKERFSLILESASTNQTSMYLCASHRAVSQPQHFGDGTRLSIL.

This chain connects TRBV5-5 to TRBJ2-3; D is perhaps TRBD2 (6 bases). CDR1 is SGHKS and CDR2 is YYEKEE in the germline V gene (reference sequence). The CDR3 is 16 amino acids. V was trimmed by 5 bases and J by 5 bases, leaving 21 bases between them. CDR3 in amino acids: CASSSSAQAYKDTQYF. CDR3 DNA: TGTGCCAGCAGTTCTAGCGCCCAGGCCTATAAAGATACGCAGTATTTT.

This clonotype was seen more than once but under ten times. The chain is built from TRBV27 and TRBJ1-1; D unresolved. The CDR3 covers 16 residues. CDR1 is MNHEY, CDR2 SMNVEV, per germline (reference sequence). Trimming took 5 bases from V and 0 from J, leaving 16 bases between them. This CDR3 is CASSPGIPRMNTEAFF. The CDR3 nucleotides are TGTGCCAGCAGTCCGGGGATACCCAGGATGAACACTGAAGCTTTCTTT.

This clonotype was picked up a small number of times. V usage is TRBV27 and J usage is TRBJ2-7; TRBD1 aligns across 7 bases. CDR1 MNHEY and CDR2 SMNVEV come from the germline V gene (reference sequence). This CDR3 has 13 residues. J gave up 6 bases and V 6 bases, and 8 bases lay outside the gene matches. CDR3 DNA: TGTGCCAGCAGCGCATCGACAGGGTTCGAGCAGTACTTC. Protein product: CASSASTGFEQYF.